These 6 T cell receptor beta chains originate from one sample sequenced in a study of T cells in Graves' hyperthyroidism and ophthalmopathy. The TCR beta CDR3 regions underwent amplification using RNA transcripts as the source. In the first-round RT-PCR of the TCR CDR3, the HTBI primer set was used. TCRdb processed the multiplex PCR reads anew with MiXCR; each CDR3 protein has one entry. The profile shows 620,000 or so distinct CDR3 sequences, around 15% of them singletons. The sequencing input was blood. All receptors come from a woman aged 45-59 years with Graves' ophthalmopathy.

This clonotype has only a few counts. This chain links TRBV29-1 with TRBJ2-5, with 7 bases fitting TRBD2. After removal of 8 bases from V and 5 bases from J, the junction contained 11 bases not matched to a gene. Germline CDR1 reads SQVTM; CDR2 reads ANQGSEA. The CDR3 runs 13 residues. CDR3 nucleotides: TGCAGCATAGACCGAAGCGGGGTGGAGACCCAGTACTTC. Its protein product is CSIDRSGVETQYF.

This clonotype was counted ten times or more. The chain has TRBV20-1 and TRBJ2-1; 12 bases are a match to TRBD2. CDR1 DFQATT and CDR2 SNEGSKA come from the germline V gene (reference sequence). CDR3 length: 15 amino acids. With V trimmed by 3 bases and J by 4 bases, 4 bases remained unmatched. The CDR3 region is CSARALAGGYNEQFF. The CDR3 DNA reads TGCAGTGCTAGGGCCCTAGCGGGAGGGTACAATGAGCAGTTCTTC.

This clonotype was recorded many times. This chain connects TRBV12-5 to TRBJ2-5; TRBD1 or TRBD2 may be the D gene (5 bases each). The V end lost 4 bases, the J end lost 2 bases, and 14 bases lay between the germline ends. Per the germline V gene, CDR1 is LGHNT and CDR2 is FRNRAP. The CDR3 contains 15 residues. CDR3 in DNA: TGTGCTAGTGGTTCCCCCGGGACGGATCAAGAGACCCAGTACTTC. The encoded protein is CASGSPGTDQETQYF.

On this clonotype itself: This sequence may be a read error, since a much larger clone differs from it by one base. J is TRBJ2-2 and V is TRBV2; 9 nucleotides line up with TRBD1. Per the germline V gene, CDR1 is SNHLY and CDR2 is FYNNEI. This CDR3 has 15 residues. The CDR3 DNA follows: TGTGCCGGCAGACCCGACAGGGGGGGATCCGGGGAGCTGTTTTTT. This codes for CAGRPDRGGSGELFF.

Ten or more counts support this clonotype. J is TRBJ2-3 and V is TRBV7-2; D gene ambiguous. Germline CDR1 reads SGHTA; CDR2 reads FQGNSA. V lost 5 bases, J lost 4 bases, and 10 bases lay in between. CDR3 size: 13 residues. CDR3 sequence (DNA): TGTGCCAGCAGCCCCTCGCGAGCAGATACGCAGTATTTT. This sequence encodes CASSPSRADTQYF.

This clonotype was counted ten times or more. V is TRBV28 and J is TRBJ1-5; D unresolved. The V end lost 6 bases, the J end lost 0 bases, and 12 bases lay between the germline ends. CDR1 is MDHEN, CDR2 SYDVKM, per germline. This CDR3 has 15 residues. In nucleotides, the CDR3 is TGTGCCAGCAGATCTACACTTAATAGCAATCAGCCCCAGCATTTT. Protein sequence: CASRSTLNSNQPQHF. Full variable domain (outside the CDR3, taken from reference TRBV28 and TRBJ1-5): DVKVTQSSRYLVKRTGEKVFLECVQDMDHENMFWYRQDPGLGLRLIYFSYDVKMKEKGDIPEGYSVSREKKERFSLILESASTNQTSMYLCASRSTLNSNQPQHFGDGTRLSIL.